The sequence of this T cell receptor (beta chain) was determined in a study of cytomegalovirus exposure and HLA in healthy donors. Study-wide findings and caveats: High specificity and sensitivity for cytomegalovirus status were reported for the classifier. One variant, a missense change in DCLRE1C, was linked in a later analysis to TCR beta V- and J-gene trimming. Several of the most significant clusters appeared linked to common viral pathogens, based on a later analysis.

The PCR ran on 60 Vbeta and 13 Jbeta primers. As originally analysed: Roughly 80 million unique TCR beta chains, roughly 10 million shared, were counted in a later analysis. TCRdb's copy holds only in-frame clones and misses some; the assay was immunoSEQ multiplex PCR. D and trimming come from the DNA, and the V and J calls and clone size come from that table. Among 90,000 or so clones listed, about four fifths were seen once. The length of the CDR3 is 14 residues. Germline values: CDR1 SGHNT, CDR2 YENEEA. V lost 5 bases to trimming and J lost 5 bases, with 15 bases between them. Comment on this clone: Its antigen is unidentified.

The TCR sequence derives from a man between 60 and 75 years old in good health and CMV-seronegative. V and J are TRBV11-3 and TRBJ1-1; D call uncertain. Specimen: PBMCs. CDR3 sequence: CASSLRHAGTEAFF. CDR3 DNA sequence: TGTGCCAGCAGCCTCCGACACGCTGGGACTGAAGCTTTCTTT.